This entry features one TCR beta chain sequence. The target of this receptor is not known. Within one base of it there is no much larger clone, and no base qualities were kept. The data were taken from a study of blood T cell repertoires in COVID-19 (dated by TCRdb to the early 2020s). Study-level background: Samples from collaborators originated in the United States, Italy and Spain and spanned both the acute and convalescent phases of COVID-19. The prospective study material was composed of cDNA or gDNA derived from T cells, B-cell-depleted T cells, or PBMCs. Deeply sampled blood TCRbeta repertoires from subjects exposed to, actively infected with, or recovered from COVID-19 were included in the dataset. The repertoires were made available in a free public database intended to serve as a resource for research on the immune response to SARS-CoV-2. The samples were drawn from the first 160 participants of the ongoing ImmuneRACE study and from over 950 subjects provided by 6 global collaborators. A de-identified subject ID, COVID-19 status, age in years and sex were almost always included in the sample metadata. Where HLA class I and class II types were available, the types were taken from metadata supplied by the sample provider, not from assay-based typing.

The V end gives up 2 bases and the J end 8 bases, leaving 5 bases in the junction not matched to a gene. Including the terminal cysteine and phenylalanine, the CDR3 comprises 14 residues. Only CDR3 DNA remains: 42 bases, in frame from the first base. Reading the germline V gene (reference sequence) gives CDR1 GTSNPN and CDR2 SVGIG. The immunoSEQ Assay, a bias-controlled multiplex PCR, was used to amplify TCRbeta CDR3 regions from genomic DNA. The authors' analysis ran thus. Within the assay, amplification of reference gene primers was used to estimate how many nucleated cells each sample contained. Sequence reads were collapsed and filtered to measure the absolute abundance of every unique TCRbeta CDR3 rearrangement. For each sample, productive Simpson clonality was calculated as the square root of Simpson's diversity index across productive rearrangements. Held by TCRdb, this immuneACCESS table contains in-frame sequences only and omits some clones. Under half of the omission traces to an unresolved V gene where checked; the cause of the rest is unknown. V and J calls and clone size are those listed in that table; D and trimming were worked out from the DNA. A total of about 91,000 clones appear in this sample, approximately 80% of them only once. The ten largest clonotypes hold around 7% of the sample.

Study-wide conclusions, independent of this receptor: The quantity of clinical and demographic metadata differed by source and by participant and was supplied without curation.

Whole blood was collected in K2EDTA tubes by collaborating institutions according to the institutions' own protocols. Collaborator samples were shipped for TCRbeta analysis as frozen whole blood, isolated PBMCs, or DNA extracted from either sample type. Source material: peripheral blood. The clonotype was recovered from a man between 70 and 80 years old with acute or convalescent COVID-19. Recombination joined TRBV30 with TRBJ1-6; 8 central nucleotides agree with TRBD1. The DNA sequence follows: TGTGCCTGGAGTCAGGGGGCAATGGATTCACCCCTCCACTTT. Its translation is CAWSQGAMDSPLHF.